What follows is one T cell receptor beta chain and its context. The CDR3 contains 14 residues. CDR1 is LGHDT and CDR2 is YNNKEL in the germline V gene (reference sequence). The J segment lost 3 bases and the V segment lost 4 bases, leaving 2 bases of the junction unmatched. Per the study methods: Nucleated cell counts were estimated from reference gene primer amplification. Data came from immunoSEQ multiplex PCR; TCRdb stores just in-frame clones and leaves some out. V, J and clone size derive from that table, while D and trimming were established from the DNA sequence. Of fewer than 120,000 clones in the sample, about 75% were seen once. The data were obtained in a study of blood T cell repertoires in COVID-19. The wider study: Whether acute or convalescent, the COVID-19 samples came from the United States, Italy and Spain. Sample material is recorded as cDNA or gDNA derived from T cells, B-cell-depleted T cells, or PBMCs.

The V gene is TRBV3-1 (or the pseudogene TRBV3-2), the J gene TRBJ1-2; 10 bases align to TRBD1. This clonotype originated in a woman older than 75 with active or convalescent COVID-19. The sample taken for sequencing was peripheral blood. CDR3 residues: CASSPGTGDYGYTF. Written as DNA, the CDR3 is TGTGCCAGCAGCCCCGGGACAGGGGACTATGGCTACACCTTC.